This T cell receptor (beta chain) appears in the sequencing data of a study of T cell responses to AZD1222 COVID-19 vaccine listed by TCRdb under 2021. At the level of the whole study: A total of around 240 trial participants underwent TCR sequencing, of whom 207 had received two doses of AZD1222 and roughly 26 had received two doses of the MenACWY control vaccine. Trial participants were enrolled by age into subgroups of 18-55, 56-69 and 70-plus years, and approximately 150, 30 and 60 TCR-sequenced participants, respectively, were included in these subgroups.

The CDR3 regions of human TCRbeta chains were analyzed by immunosequencing. The published analysis was carried out like this. TCRs in the repertoires were compared against a reference library of SARS-CoV-2-specific TCRs that had been generated with the MIRA antigen-specificity platform. Breadth was defined as the fraction of unique TCRs that were SARS-CoV-2-associated. Depth was defined as the fraction of total T cells that were SARS-CoV-2-associated. Using the MIRA data, each spike-specific TCR was assigned both to the spike region to which the TCR was reactive and to a CD4 or CD8 class. Log10-transformed breadth and depth values were compared by one-way ANOVA with Sidak's multiple comparisons tests. Here the immuneACCESS table is served through TCRdb, limited to in-frame sequences with V and J called. Missing clones are a known gap in these copies; in checked studies unresolved V genes cover under half, and the rest lacks a known reason. D and trimming were read from the DNA, whereas the V and J calls and clone size are those reported in that table. For this sample the table gives tens of thousands of clones, of which around 88% were detected only once. Of the sample, more than 9% falls within the top ten clones.

The V end loses 4 bases and the J end loses 2 bases, and a stretch of 17 bases separates them. The CDR3 starts with the cysteine, ends with the phenylalanine, and has 17 residues. Of all the DNA, just the CDR3 is kept, 51 bases in frame from base 1. CDR1 KGHDR and CDR2 SFDVKD were looked up in the germline V gene. Overall study results and their limits: Vaccine-associated CD4 TCRs spanned the whole spike protein, with dominant responses in regions 160-218 and 743-854. Nearly half of unique spike-specific TCRs reportedly recognized epitopes outside regions mutated in the B.1.351 and B.1.1.7 variants. Participants were mostly white British and included more females than males, and it was suggested by the authors that clonal diversity may have been underestimated. Because no samples from the day 14 peak response were available, repertoires could be characterized only after the peak T cell response. The 56-69-year group was small, and its depth increase did not reach significance, likely because of low power. Conclusions about previously exposed vaccinees are limited, since just 5 to 7 AZD1222 recipients were seropositive for SARS-CoV-2 at baseline. A significant rise in spike-specific TCR breadth and depth was observed after two AZD1222 doses relative to day 0 and relative to MenACWY recipients.

In the paper's terms, the time point label means: about 28 days (+/-7) after the second vaccine dose. AZD1222 recipients whose second dose came at about 4 weeks and those whose second dose came at about 12 weeks were combined into one group, since spike-specific TCR depth and breadth did not differ between the two schedules. Vaccinee samples were obtained from the UK trials COV001 and COV002, which included a single-blind randomized controlled phase 2/3 trial of AZD1222 (ChAdOx1 nCoV-19) in healthy adults. For TCRbeta chain sequencing, PBMC samples were collected from trial participants at day 0 and at day 28 after the second dose. Concerning this clone: No antigen is known for it. There are no base qualities to consult, and no much larger clone falls within one base.

The receptor was derived from an adult who received the AZD1222 COVID-19 vaccine. The sequencing used peripheral blood, collected 28 days after the second AZD1222 dose. The chain uses TRBV24-1 and TRBJ1-3; the D gene is possibly TRBD1, with 5 bases matching. CDR3 protein: CATSDSGGGLTGNTIYF. The DNA sequence is given as TGTGCCACCAGTGACTCCGGCGGGGGATTGACTGGAAACACCATATATTTT.